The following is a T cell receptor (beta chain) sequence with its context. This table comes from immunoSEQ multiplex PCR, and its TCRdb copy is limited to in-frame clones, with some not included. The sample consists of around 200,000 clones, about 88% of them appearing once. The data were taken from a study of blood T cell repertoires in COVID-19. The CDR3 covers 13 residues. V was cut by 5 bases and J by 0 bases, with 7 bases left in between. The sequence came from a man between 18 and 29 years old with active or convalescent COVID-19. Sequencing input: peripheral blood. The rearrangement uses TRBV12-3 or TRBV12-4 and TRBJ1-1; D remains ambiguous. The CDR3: CASSPPMNTEAFF. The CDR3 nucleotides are TGTGCCAGCAGTCCCCCCATGAACACTGAAGCTTTCTTT.